This T cell receptor beta chain was obtained from a study of OX40 agonist ivuxolimab in advanced cancers. As for the study in general: Earlier anti-PD-1, anti-PD-L1 or anti-CTLA-4 therapy was permitted; less than 50% had received some. Partial responses, seen in three patients, involved one hepatocellular carcinoma and two cutaneous melanomas.

Study-wide points: It was also the case that some nonresponders had low normalized T-cell clonal expansion.

Clones were read by immunoSEQ multiplex PCR, and TCRdb kept only the in-frame ones, dropping some. The sample holds around 6,500 clones, roughly 77% seen once. To note about this clone: No antigen is known for it.

CDR3 size: 13 residues. Germline assignment: CDR1 LNHNV and CDR2 YYDKDF (reference sequence). The ends were cut back, 3 bases at V and 3 bases at J, with 9 bases in the middle. The receptor comes from an adult with an advanced solid tumor such as melanoma, head and neck, liver or kidney cancer. The material sequenced was CD4+ or CD8+ T cells sorted from blood, taken in a trial of the OX40 agonist ivuxolimab. The gene calls are TRBV15 and TRBJ2-7; D unresolved. The DNA for the CDR3 is TGTGCCACCAGCAGCGATATTGGCTACGAGCAGTACTTC. Its protein is CATSSDIGYEQYF.